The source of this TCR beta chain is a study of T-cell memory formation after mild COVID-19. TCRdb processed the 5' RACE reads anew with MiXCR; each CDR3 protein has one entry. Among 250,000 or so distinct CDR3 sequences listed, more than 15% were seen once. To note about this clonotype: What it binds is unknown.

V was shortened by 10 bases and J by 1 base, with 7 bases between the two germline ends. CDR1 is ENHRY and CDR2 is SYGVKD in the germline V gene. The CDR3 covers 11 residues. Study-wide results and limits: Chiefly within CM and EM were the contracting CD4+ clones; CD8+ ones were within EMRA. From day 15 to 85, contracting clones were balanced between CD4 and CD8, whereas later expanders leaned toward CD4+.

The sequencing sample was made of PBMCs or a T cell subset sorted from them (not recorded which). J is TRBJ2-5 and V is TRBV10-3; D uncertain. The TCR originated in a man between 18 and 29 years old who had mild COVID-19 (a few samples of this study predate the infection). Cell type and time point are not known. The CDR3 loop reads CATGLQETQYF. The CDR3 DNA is TGTGCCACCGGGCTCCAAGAGACCCAGTACTTC.